What follows are 32 T cell receptor beta chains derived from one specimen sequenced in a study of OX40 agonist ivuxolimab in advanced cancers. Generated by immunoSEQ multiplex PCR, the TCRdb table keeps only in-frame clones and is missing some. Counted here are roughly 88,000 clones, around 87% occurring once; the ten biggest clones make up around 4.5%. Sequenced here: CD4+ or CD8+ T cells sorted from blood, sampled in a trial of the OX40 agonist ivuxolimab. The receptors shown here come from an adult with an advanced solid tumor such as melanoma, head and neck, liver or kidney cancer.

The chain is built from TRBV11-3 and TRBJ1-2; D is undetermined. Germline CDR1 is SGHNT and CDR2 is YENEEA. V lost 3 bases, J lost 0 bases, and 8 bases lay in between. The CDR3 is made up of 14 amino acids. The CDR3 region has the DNA TGTGCCAGCAGCTTGGGCCGATCTAACTATGGCTACACCTTC. Protein product: CASSLGRSNYGYTF.

The CDR3 reads CASIRELQETQYF. In nucleotides, the CDR3 is TGTGCCAGCATTCGGGAGCTCCAGGAGACCCAGTACTTC. The chain employs TRBV2 and TRBJ2-5; possible D gene TRBD2, 6 bases. The CDR3 extends over 13 amino acids. V was pared by 7 bases and J by 5 bases, with 14 bases between. Germline V CDR1 and CDR2: SNHLY, FYNNEI.

The chain is built from TRBV5-4 and TRBJ2-5; 7 positions match TRBD2. V was pared by 4 bases and J by 0 bases, with 9 bases of the junction left unmatched. This CDR3 has 16 amino acids. CDR1 is SGHNT and CDR2 is YYREEE in the germline V gene (reference sequence). CDR3 DNA sequence: TGTGCCAGCAGCCAGCGGGGCACCCAACACCAAGAGACCCAGTACTTC. It specifies CASSQRGTQHQETQYF.

The chain carries TRBV29-1 and TRBJ1-2; D unclear. Germline CDR1 and CDR2: SQVTM and ANQGSEA. V lost 2 bases and J lost 5, with 6 bases in between. There are 11 residues in the CDR3. CDR3: CSVESGYGYTF. The CDR3 DNA is TGCAGCGTTGAATCTGGGTATGGCTACACCTTC.

V gene TRBV28 combines with J gene TRBJ2-7; TRBD1 agrees at 8 bases. Germline assignment: CDR1 MDHEN and CDR2 SYDVKM. V lost 2 bases to trimming and J lost 1 base; unmatched junction nucleotides: 13. The CDR3 runs 18 residues. CDR3 loop: CASSLVSQGAKRSYEQYF. CDR3 sequence (DNA): TGTGCCAGCAGTTTAGTGTCTCAGGGGGCTAAAAGGTCCTACGAGCAGTACTTC.

The sample holds one count of this clone. The chain uses TRBV10-2 and TRBJ2-1; maybe TRBD1 (5 bases). Trimming took off 6 bases at V and 5 bases at J, with 20 bases between the two ends. The CDR3 extends over 16 amino acids. The germline CDR1 and CDR2 sequences are WSHSY and SAAADI. CDR3 sequence reads: CASRGSSGLGHNEQFF. The CDR3 coding sequence is TGCGCCAGCAGAGGATCGAGTGGCCTGGGGCACAATGAGCAGTTCTTC.

The V call is TRBV6-5, the J call TRBJ1-2, with D possibly TRBD1 on 5 matching bases. Trimming pared 8 bases from V and 0 bases from J, leaving 13 bases between. CDR3 size: 14 residues. The germline gives CDR1 MNHEY, CDR2 SVGAGI. CDR3 coding DNA: TGTGCCAGCCGGGACCTAGCAACTAACTATGGCTACACCTTC. The encoded protein is CASRDLATNYGYTF.

This chain joins TRBV19 and TRBJ2-3; tentative D call: TRBD2 (6 bases). V lost 2 bases to trimming and J lost 2 bases, with 11 bases between them. Germline CDR1 reads LNHDA; CDR2 reads SQIVND (reference sequence). The CDR3 contains 15 residues. CDR3 coding DNA: TGTGCCAGTAGTATATCGGGCGGGACCACAGATACGCAGTATTTT. Translated: CASSISGGTTDTQYF.

J is TRBJ1-5 and V is TRBV7-2; D might be TRBD1 (5 bases). CDR3 length: 18 amino acids. The germline V gene has CDR1 SGHTA and CDR2 FQGNSA. V gave up 1 base and J gave up 0 bases, with 16 bases separating them. The CDR3 DNA sequence: TGTGCCAGCAGCTTAGGAGACCAGGGCACATATAGCAATCAGCCCCAGCATTTT. Residues: CASSLGDQGTYSNQPQHF. Using reference TRBV7-2 and TRBJ1-5 for the parts outside the CDR3, the full variable domain is GAGVSQSPSNKVTEKGKDVELRCDPISGHTALYWYRQSLGQGLEFLIYFQGNSAPDKSGLPSDRFSAERTGGSVSTLTIQRTQQEDSAVYLCASSLGDQGTYSNQPQHFGDGTRLSIL.

The rearrangement uses TRBV5-6 and TRBJ1-1; the D gene is possibly TRBD1 (6 bases). The CDR3 runs 13 residues. Germline V gene lookup returns CDR1 SGHDT and CDR2 YYEEEE. V lost 0 bases and J lost 10, with 13 bases in between. The CDR3 DNA follows: TGTGCCAGCAGCTTGGGGGCCGTGGGGGCAGCTTTCTTT. This translates into CASSLGAVGAAFF.

The chain joins TRBV18 to TRBJ2-1, with D perhaps TRBD1 (6 bases). Trimming took off 3 bases at V and 10 bases at J, with 13 bases between the two ends. The CDR3 covers 13 residues. Germline V CDR1 and CDR2: KGHSH, LQKENI. Written as DNA, the CDR3 is TGTGCCAGCTCACCTACCGCGACAGGAGAGCAGTTCTTC. It specifies CASSPTATGEQFF. The full variable domain, completed using reference TRBV18 and TRBJ2-1, is NAGVMQNPRHLVRRRGQEARLRCSPMKGHSHVYWYRQLPEEGLKFMVYLQKENIIDESGMPKERFSAEFPKEGPSILRIQQVVRGDSAAYFCASSPTATGEQFFGPGTRLTVL.

The genes are TRBV13 and TRBJ1-1; no reliable D call. V lost 3 bases and J 1 base, leaving 3 bases between the germline ends. Germline V CDR1 and CDR2: PRHDT, FYEKMQ (reference sequence). CDR3 length: 12 amino acids. CDR3 nucleotide sequence: TGTGCCAGCAGCTTGAGGAACACTGAAGCTTTCTTT. Translated: CASSLRNTEAFF.

This clone turned up a few times. The CDR3 bases are TGTGCCAGCAGCCAGGGGGAAAACGCCTACAATGAGCAGTTCTTC. Amino acid sequence: CASSQGENAYNEQFF. The rearrangement uses TRBV6-5 and TRBJ2-1, with 7 bases that match TRBD1. The CDR3 has 15 residues. CDR1 and CDR2 from the germline V gene are MNHEY and SVGAGI. V gave up 6 bases and J gave up 2 bases; unmatched junction bases: 7.

This sequence joins TRBV7-2 and TRBJ2-7, with TRBD2 matching 12 bases. With V trimmed by 5 bases and J by 4 bases, 6 bases remained unmatched. The length of the CDR3 is 15 residues. Germline V gene data show CDR1 as SGHTA and CDR2 as FQGNSA. The chain's CDR3 is CASSVTSGSSYEQYV. The CDR3 bases are TGTGCCAGCAGCGTGACTAGCGGGAGTTCTTACGAGCAGTACGTC.

The gene calls are TRBV19 and TRBJ1-1; D might be TRBD1 (5 bases). The CDR3 extends over 15 amino acids. V was trimmed by 0 bases and J by 0 bases, leaving 8 bases between them. Germline CDR1 reads LNHDA; CDR2 reads SQIVND (reference sequence). DNA for the CDR3: TGTGCCAGTAGTATAGATTGGGGCATGAACACTGAAGCTTTCTTT. Residues: CASSIDWGMNTEAFF.

The V and J genes are TRBV19 and TRBJ2-1; 9 bases line up with TRBD2. V trimming: 1 base; J trimming: 7 bases; junction bases outside the gene matches: 8. CDR3 length: 16 amino acids. CDR1 and CDR2 from the germline V gene are LNHDA and SQIVND (reference sequence). CDR3 DNA sequence: TGTGCCAGTAGTATAGTAACGACTAGCGGAGATAATGAGCAGTTCTTC. Translation gives CASSIVTTSGDNEQFF.

The V gene is TRBV11-2, the J gene TRBJ2-3; no firm D call. V shed 5 bases and J shed 6 bases, with 9 bases lying between them. This CDR3 comprises 12 residues. Germline loops: CDR1 SGHAT, CDR2 FQNNGV. In DNA form, the CDR3 reads TGTGCCAGCAGCCCCTTTTTCGATACGCAGTATTTT. Translating it yields CASSPFFDTQYF.

This chain uses TRBV13 with TRBJ1-6, with 8 nucleotides matching TRBD1. V lost 4 bases, J lost 0 bases, and 11 bases stayed unmatched. The CDR3 is made up of 19 amino acids. Germline lookup yields CDR1 PRHDT and CDR2 FYEKMQ (reference sequence). This CDR3 is CASSSLRQGSGSYNSPLHF. CDR3 sequence (DNA): TGTGCCAGCAGCTCGCTTAGACAGGGGTCGGGCTCCTATAATTCACCCCTCCACTTT.

V gene TRBV28 combines with J gene TRBJ2-3; 7 positions match TRBD2. Trimming removed 3 bases from V and 4 bases from J; junction bases left unmatched: 7. This CDR3 spans 15 amino acids. Per germline, CDR1 MDHEN and CDR2 SYDVKM. In DNA form, the CDR3 reads TGTGCCAGCAGTTTGGGGGGGAGTTCCGCAGATACGCAGTATTTT. Translated, it gives CASSLGGSSADTQYF.

The chain couples TRBV29-1 to TRBJ1-1, with TRBD1 matching 8 bases. The J segment lost 1 base and the V segment lost 4 bases, leaving 5 bases of the junction unmatched. Germline CDR1 SQVTM, CDR2 ANQGSEA. The CDR3 is made up of 14 amino acids. CDR3 sequence reads: CSVGTGSSNTEAFF. CDR3 in DNA: TGCAGCGTTGGGACAGGGTCTTCGAACACTGAAGCTTTCTTT.

The V call is TRBV7-9, the J call TRBJ2-1, with 10 bases that match TRBD2. V gave up 2 bases and J gave up 9 bases; unmatched junction bases: 16. The CDR3 spans 18 residues. Germline CDR1 is SEHNR and CDR2 is FQNEAQ (reference sequence). CDR3: CASSLKVRLAGVVGEQFF. The CDR3 bases are TGTGCCAGCAGCTTAAAGGTCCGGCTAGCGGGAGTTGTGGGTGAGCAGTTCTTC.

V gene TRBV6-1 combines with J gene TRBJ2-2, with 7 bases aligning to TRBD2. The CDR3 extends over 17 amino acids. Trimming took 0 bases from V and 5 from J; bases not matched to a gene: 9. Germline V gene lookup returns CDR1 MNHNS and CDR2 SASEGT. The CDR3 sequence is CASSEASGMVITGELFF. DNA of the CDR3: TGTGCCAGCAGTGAAGCGAGCGGGATGGTGATAACCGGGGAGCTGTTTTTT.

J is TRBJ1-2 and V is TRBV28; no definite D call. V shed 9 bases and J shed 0 bases, with 5 bases lying between them. This CDR3 region has 11 residues. The germline V gene has CDR1 MDHEN and CDR2 SYDVKM. In nucleotides, the CDR3 is TGTGCCAGTCAAGCTAACTATGGCTACACCTTC. Translating it yields CASQANYGYTF.

The chain joins TRBV11-3 to TRBJ2-2; D may be TRBD2 (6 bases). Trimming shortened V by 5 bases and J by 4 bases, and 14 bases separated the two germline ends. The CDR3 extends over 15 amino acids. Germline CDR1 and CDR2: SGHNT and YENEEA. The CDR3 region is CASSPTRSSTGELFF. In DNA form, the CDR3 reads TGTGCCAGCAGCCCGACTAGAAGTAGCACCGGGGAGCTGTTTTTT.

V usage is TRBV6-1 and J usage is TRBJ2-7; D is possibly TRBD1 (9 bases). Trimming removed 3 bases from V and 5 bases from J, with 20 bases in between. Germline V gene sequence: CDR1 MNHNS, CDR2 SASEGT. CDR3 length: 16 amino acids. The CDR3 here is CASSDYRGGQGNEQYF. The CDR3, as DNA: TGTGCCAGCAGTGACTATCGGGGGGGACAGGGAAACGAGCAGTACTTC.

V is TRBV6-5 and J is TRBJ1-2; D ambiguous. V lost 2 bases, J lost 1 base, and 5 bases lay in between. The germline V gene has CDR1 MNHEY and CDR2 SVGAGI. The CDR3 loop spans 13 amino acids. The CDR3 DNA reads as TGTGCCAGCAGTTACGGCCGTAACTATGGCTACACCTTC. Amino acid sequence: CASSYGRNYGYTF.

The chain has TRBV5-1 and TRBJ1-1; 9 bases agree with TRBD1. J was trimmed by 3 bases and V by 4 bases; bases with no gene match: 4. Germline V gene data show CDR1 as SGHRS and CDR2 as YFSETQ. CDR3 length: 14 amino acids. CDR3 protein: CASSPRQGDTEAFF. The CDR3 DNA follows: TGCGCCAGCAGCCCACGACAGGGGGACACTGAAGCTTTCTTT.

This chain joins TRBV21-1 and TRBJ1-1. TRBV21-1 is flagged as a pseudogene. The CDR3 is made up of 16 amino acids. CDR3 residues: CASRKKTGFLNTEAFF. As DNA, the CDR3 is TGTGCCAGCAGAAAAAAAACGGGGTTTTTGAACACTGAAGCTTTCTTT.

In this sample, this clone turned up once. The chain has TRBV7-2 and TRBJ2-3; 8 nucleotides match TRBD1. CDR3 length: 14 residues. From germline, CDR1 is SGHTA and CDR2 FQGNSA. After removal of 2 bases from V and 4 bases from J, the junction contained 2 bases not matched to a gene. The CDR3 DNA sequence: TGTGCCAGCAGCTTACAGGGGGCTTCAGATACGCAGTATTTT. Encoded protein: CASSLQGASDTQYF.

The rearrangement joins TRBV5-1 to TRBJ1-2; no clear D. CDR1 is SGHRS and CDR2 is YFSETQ in the germline V gene. Trimming cost V 1 base and J 4 bases, with 11 bases left between them. The CDR3 spans 14 residues. CDR3 region: CASSLTATPYGYTF. The DNA for the CDR3 is TGCGCCAGCAGCTTGACAGCTACCCCCTATGGCTACACCTTC.

This chain uses TRBV6-6 with TRBJ1-1; possible D gene TRBD1, 5 bases. The CDR3 consists of 14 residues. Trimming removed 5 bases at V and 0 bases at J, with 10 bases between. The germline V gene has CDR1 MNHNY and CDR2 SVGAGI (reference sequence). The CDR3 reads CASSGTTVNTEAFF. In DNA form, the CDR3 reads TGTGCCAGCAGTGGGACGACAGTGAACACTGAAGCTTTCTTT.

The CDR3 sequence is CASSPGLAGGTPAEAYEQYF. The CDR3 bases are TGTGCCAGCAGCCCTGGACTAGCGGGAGGCACCCCTGCAGAGGCCTACGAGCAGTACTTC. The chain combines TRBV7-3 with TRBJ2-7, with TRBD2 identical over 14 bases. Germline V CDR1 and CDR2: SGHTA, FQGTGA. Trimming took 5 bases from V and 2 from J; bases not matched to a gene: 17. This CDR3 is built from 20 residues.